What follows is one TCR beta chain and its context. Its binding antigen is unknown. Per-base quality was not reported, and no clone a single base away is much larger than it. Inclusive of the bounding cysteine and phenylalanine, the CDR3 is 15 residues long. CDR3 DNA only is kept here, 45 bases in frame from base 1. From the germline V gene, CDR1 is ENHRY and CDR2 is SYGVKD. Trimming costs V 8 bases and J 0 bases, and their ends lie 17 bases apart. Whole blood was collected in K2EDTA tubes by collaborating institutions according to the institutions' own protocols. For TCRbeta analysis, collaborator samples were shipped as frozen whole blood, as isolated PBMCs, or as DNA extracted from either sample type. TCRbeta CDR3 regions were amplified from genomic DNA using the immunoSEQ Assay, a bias-controlled multiplex PCR. The authors' analysis ran thus. Nucleated cell counts per sample were estimated from amplification of reference gene primers within the assay. To quantify the absolute abundance of each unique TCRbeta CDR3 rearrangement, sequence reads were collapsed and filtered. For each sample, productive Simpson clonality was calculated as the square root of Simpson's diversity index across productive rearrangements. Held by TCRdb, this immuneACCESS table contains in-frame sequences only and omits some clones. Under half of the omission traces to an unresolved V gene where checked; the cause of the rest is unknown. V and J calls and clone size are those listed in that table; D and trimming were worked out from the DNA. This sample lists 65,000 to 80,000 clones; about 90% were detected once. Around 5.4% of the sample lies in the top ten.

The entry originates in a study of blood T cell repertoires in COVID-19 (dated by TCRdb to about 2020). Notes on the research overall: The collaborator samples originated in the United States, Italy and Spain and spanned the acute and convalescent phases of COVID-19. Where HLA class I and class II types were available, the types were taken from metadata supplied by the sample provider, not from assay-based typing. Nearly every sample came with metadata listing a de-identified subject ID, COVID-19 status, age in years and sex. The repertoires were released in a freely available public database intended as a resource for research on the immune response to SARS-CoV-2. Deeply sampled blood TCRbeta repertoires from subjects exposed to, actively infected with, or recovered from COVID-19 were included in the dataset. Samples came from the ongoing ImmuneRACE study (first 160 participants) plus 1,254 subjects from 6 global collaborators. The material from the prospective study consisted of cDNA or gDNA derived from T cells, B-cell-depleted T cells, or PBMCs.

Summary of the overall study and its limitations: How much clinical and demographic metadata was included differed by source and by participant, and the metadata was provided uncurated.

This receptor chain uses TRBV10-3 and TRBJ2-7; possibly the D gene is TRBD2, per 6 matching bases. The source of this sequence is a human donor in a cohort sampled during active COVID-19. The sequencing sample was made of peripheral blood. CDR3 sequence: CAIADPSGFSYEQYF. The base sequence is TGTGCCATCGCCGACCCGAGCGGGTTCTCCTACGAGCAGTACTTC.